Listed here are 8 T cell receptor beta chains from one sample, sequenced in a study of graft-versus-host responses after intestinal transplantation. Processing was applied to graft tissue in order to liberate intraepithelial and lamina propria lymphocytes. Here immunoSEQ multiplex PCR was the method, and the copy in TCRdb shows in-frame clones only, minus some. The sample includes roughly 7,400 clones, 69% of them seen just once. Sample: ileum tissue, taken about 230 days after intestinal transplantation. These receptor sequences come from a human patient who received an intestinal transplant, so some T cells may come from the graft donor.

The sample holds one count of this clone. This chain links TRBV7-2 with TRBJ2-5; D not resolved. There are 14 residues in the CDR3. V lost 0 bases, J lost 5 bases, and 10 bases lay in between. Germline CDR1 and CDR2: SGHTA and FQGNSA. As DNA, the CDR3 is TGTGCCAGCAGCTTAGCGAGGTTTTGGGAGACCCAGTACTTC. This translates into CASSLARFWETQYF.

This chain joins TRBV5-1 and TRBJ2-3, with 12 bases aligning to TRBD2. The CDR3 is made up of 16 amino acids. The V and J ends lost 4 bases and 2 bases, in that order; junction bases with no gene match: 5. Germline loops: CDR1 SGHRS, CDR2 YFSETQ. In DNA form, the CDR3 reads TGCGCCAGCAGCCCTGGACTAGCGGGGAACACAGATACGCAGTATTTT. As protein: CASSPGLAGNTDTQYF.

The DNA for the CDR3 is TGTGCCAGCAGTGAAGATCGGCAGGGAATAGATACGCAGTATTTT. This translates into CASSEDRQGIDTQYF. The chain is built from TRBV2 and TRBJ2-3; D may be TRBD1 (5 bases). The germline V and J ends were trimmed by 1 base and 5 bases, with 13 bases remaining between them. The CDR3 runs to 15 residues. CDR1 and CDR2 (germline): SNHLY, FYNNEI. Looking up the rest from reference TRBV2 and TRBJ2-3 gives the full variable domain: EPEVTQTPSHQVTQMGQEVILRCVPISNHLYFYWYRQILGQKVEFLVSFYNNEISEKSEIFDDQFSVERPDGSNFTLKIRSTKLEDSAMYFCASSEDRQGIDTQYFGPGTRLTVL.

This chain links TRBV29-1 with TRBJ1-3; D is unresolved. CDR1 is SQVTM, CDR2 ANQGSEA, per germline. CDR3 length: 13 amino acids. Trimming removed 4 bases from V and 0 bases from J, with 7 bases in between. DNA for the CDR3: TGCAGCGTTGCGCAGAGCTCTGGAAACACCATATATTTT. Protein product: CSVAQSSGNTIYF.

The chain uses TRBV6-4 and TRBJ2-3; TRBD2 matches 12 bases. In germline, CDR1 is MRHNA, CDR2 SNTAGT. V trimming: 2 bases; J trimming: 4 bases; junction bases outside the gene matches: 1. This CDR3 has 15 amino acids. Here the CDR3 reads CASSDLAGGPDTQYF. DNA of the CDR3: TGTGCCAGCAGTGACCTAGCGGGGGGGCCAGATACGCAGTATTTT.

A word on this clone: The same CDR3 is also encoded by other DNA sequences in this sample. The chain couples TRBV18 to TRBJ2-7, with D unclear. Trimming took off 0 bases at V and 3 bases at J, with 6 bases between the two ends. Germline CDR1 reads KGHSH; CDR2 reads LQKENI. This CDR3 is built from 13 residues. The CDR3 loop is CASSPPSGYEQYV. The CDR3 DNA is TGTGCCAGCTCACCACCGTCAGGCTACGAGCAGTACGTC.

The chain links TRBV6-1 to TRBJ1-6; 7 nucleotides line up with TRBD1. The V gene end was trimmed by 3 bases and the J gene end by 8 bases; junction bases not matched to a gene: 7. The CDR3 spans 15 residues. CDR1 is MNHNS, CDR2 SASEGT, per germline. CDR3 loop: CASSDDREADSPLHF. DNA of the CDR3: TGTGCCAGCAGTGACGACAGGGAGGCGGATTCACCCCTCCACTTT.

The V and J genes are TRBV19 and TRBJ1-5, with D uncertain. The CDR3 loop spans 21 amino acids. Germline V gives CDR1 LNHDA, CDR2 SQIVND (reference sequence). Trimming took 1 base from V and 2 from J, leaving 27 bases between them. The CDR3 reads CASSIGWSVQSHLRGNQPQHF. The CDR3 DNA reads TGTGCCAGTAGTATAGGATGGTCGGTACAGAGTCACCTAAGGGGCAATCAGCCCCAGCATTTT.